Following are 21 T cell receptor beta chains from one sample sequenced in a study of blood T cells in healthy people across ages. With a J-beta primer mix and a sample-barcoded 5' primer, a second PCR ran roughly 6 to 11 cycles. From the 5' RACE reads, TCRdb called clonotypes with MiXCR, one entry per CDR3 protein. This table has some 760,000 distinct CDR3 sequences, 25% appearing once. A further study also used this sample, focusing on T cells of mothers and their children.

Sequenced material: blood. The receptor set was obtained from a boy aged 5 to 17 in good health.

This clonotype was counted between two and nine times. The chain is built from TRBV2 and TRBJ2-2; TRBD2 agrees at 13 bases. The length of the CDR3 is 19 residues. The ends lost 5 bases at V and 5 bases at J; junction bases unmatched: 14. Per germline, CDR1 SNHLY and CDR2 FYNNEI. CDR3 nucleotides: TGTGCCAGCAGTAGACGGACTAGCGGGGGCGTAACCAGGACCGGGGAGCTGTTTTTT. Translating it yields CASSRRTSGGVTRTGELFF.

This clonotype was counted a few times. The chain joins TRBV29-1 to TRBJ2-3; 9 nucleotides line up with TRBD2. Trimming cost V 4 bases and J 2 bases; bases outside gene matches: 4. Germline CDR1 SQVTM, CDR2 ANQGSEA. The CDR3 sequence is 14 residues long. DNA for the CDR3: TGCAGCGTTGTAAGCGGGGGGTCCACAGATACGCAGTATTTT. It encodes CSVVSGGSTDTQYF.

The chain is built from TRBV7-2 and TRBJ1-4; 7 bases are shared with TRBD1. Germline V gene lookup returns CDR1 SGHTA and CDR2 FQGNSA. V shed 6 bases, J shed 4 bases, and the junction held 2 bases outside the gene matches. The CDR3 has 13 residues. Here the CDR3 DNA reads TGTGCCAGCAGGCCAGGGGGTAATGAAAAACTGTTTTTT. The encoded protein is CASRPGGNEKLFF.

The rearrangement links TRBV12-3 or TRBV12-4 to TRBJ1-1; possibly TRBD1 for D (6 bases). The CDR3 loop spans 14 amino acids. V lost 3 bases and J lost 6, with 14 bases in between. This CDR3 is CASSFRQGRAEAFF. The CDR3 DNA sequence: TGTGCCAGCAGTTTTCGGCAGGGGAGGGCTGAAGCTTTCTTT.

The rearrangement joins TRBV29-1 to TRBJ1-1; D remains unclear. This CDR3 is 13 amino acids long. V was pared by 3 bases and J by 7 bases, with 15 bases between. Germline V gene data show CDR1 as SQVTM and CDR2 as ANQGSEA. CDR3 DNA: TGCAGCGTTGAGGTCATTACGGTGGGTGAAGCTTTCTTT. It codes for CSVEVITVGEAFF.

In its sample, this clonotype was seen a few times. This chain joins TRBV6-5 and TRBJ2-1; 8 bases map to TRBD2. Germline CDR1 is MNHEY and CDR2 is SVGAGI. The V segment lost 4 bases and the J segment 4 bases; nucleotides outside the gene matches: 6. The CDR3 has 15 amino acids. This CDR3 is CASSSRTSLYNEQFF. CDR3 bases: TGTGCCAGCAGTTCGAGGACTAGCTTATACAATGAGCAGTTCTTC.

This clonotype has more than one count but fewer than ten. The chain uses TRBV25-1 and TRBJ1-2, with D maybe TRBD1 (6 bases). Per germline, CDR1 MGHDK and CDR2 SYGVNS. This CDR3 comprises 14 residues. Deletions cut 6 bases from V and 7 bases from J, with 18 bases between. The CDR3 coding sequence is TGTGCCAGCAGACCAACAGGGATAGGGGTTGGCTACACCTTC. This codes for CASRPTGIGVGYTF.

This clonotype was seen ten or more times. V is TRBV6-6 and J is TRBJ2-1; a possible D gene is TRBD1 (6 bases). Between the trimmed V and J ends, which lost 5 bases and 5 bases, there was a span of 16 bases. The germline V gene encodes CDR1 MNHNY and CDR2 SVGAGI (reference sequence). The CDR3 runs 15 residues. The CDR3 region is CASSPRGQKNNEQFF. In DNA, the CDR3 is TGTGCCAGCAGTCCTCGAGGACAGAAAAACAATGAGCAGTTCTTC.

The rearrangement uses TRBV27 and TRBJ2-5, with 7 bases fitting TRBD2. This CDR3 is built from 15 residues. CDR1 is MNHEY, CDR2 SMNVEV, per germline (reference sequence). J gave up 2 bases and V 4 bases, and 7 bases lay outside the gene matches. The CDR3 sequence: CASSSRTGGQETQYF. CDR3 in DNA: TGTGCCAGCAGTTCGAGGACGGGGGGACAAGAGACCCAGTACTTC.

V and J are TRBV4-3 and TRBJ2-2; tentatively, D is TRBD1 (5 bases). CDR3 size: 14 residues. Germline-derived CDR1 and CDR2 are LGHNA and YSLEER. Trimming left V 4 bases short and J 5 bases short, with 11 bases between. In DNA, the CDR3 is TGCGCCAGCAGCCTGGCAGGGCAAACCGGGGAGCTGTTTTTT. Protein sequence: CASSLAGQTGELFF.

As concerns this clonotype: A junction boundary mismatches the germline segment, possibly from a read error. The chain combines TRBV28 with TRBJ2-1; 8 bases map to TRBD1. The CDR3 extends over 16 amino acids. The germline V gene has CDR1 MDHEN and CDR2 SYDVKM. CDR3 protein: CASSSFGQGPYNEQLF. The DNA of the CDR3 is TGTGCCAGCAGCTCCTTTGGACAGGGCCCCTACAATGAGCAGCTCTTC. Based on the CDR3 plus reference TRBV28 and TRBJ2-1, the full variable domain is DVKVTQSSRYLVKRTGEKVFLECVQDMDHENMFWYRQDPGLGLRLIYFSYDVKMKEKGDIPEGYSVSREKKERFSLILESASTNQTSMYLCASSSFGQGPYNEQLFGPGTRLTVL.

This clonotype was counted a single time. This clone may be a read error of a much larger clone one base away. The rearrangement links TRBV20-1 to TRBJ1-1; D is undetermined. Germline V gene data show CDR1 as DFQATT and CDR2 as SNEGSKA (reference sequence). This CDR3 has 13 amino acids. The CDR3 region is CRATAGLSTEAFF. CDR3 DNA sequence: TGCAGAGCCACCGCGGGTTTGAGCACTGAAGCTTTCTTT.

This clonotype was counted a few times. CDR3 nucleotide sequence: TGTGCCTGGAGGGCTCGAGGGGACTATGGCTACACCTTC. Its protein product is CAWRARGDYGYTF. The chain is built from TRBV30 and TRBJ1-2; maybe TRBD1 (5 bases). V dropped 3 bases and J dropped 3 bases, with 11 bases sitting between them. The CDR3 contains 13 residues. The germline V gene has CDR1 GTSNPN and CDR2 SVGIG (reference sequence).

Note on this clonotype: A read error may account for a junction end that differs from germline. CDR3 protein: CANSSGLLGEQFF. Here the CDR3 DNA reads TGTGCCAACAGCTCCGGTCTGTTGGGGGAGCAGTTCTTC. V is TRBV7-3 and J is TRBJ2-5; D unclear. The J call could be wrong; TRBJ2-1 is a better fit for the DNA end. The CDR3 consists of 13 residues. Germline V gives CDR1 SGHTA, CDR2 FQGTGA.

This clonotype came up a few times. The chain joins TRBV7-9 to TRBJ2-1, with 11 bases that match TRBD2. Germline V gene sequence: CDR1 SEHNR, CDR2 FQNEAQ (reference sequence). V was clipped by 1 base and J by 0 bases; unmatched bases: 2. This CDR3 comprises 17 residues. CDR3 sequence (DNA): TGTGCCAGCAGCTTAGAGGGGACTAGCGGCTCCTACAATGAGCAGTTCTTC. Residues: CASSLEGTSGSYNEQFF.

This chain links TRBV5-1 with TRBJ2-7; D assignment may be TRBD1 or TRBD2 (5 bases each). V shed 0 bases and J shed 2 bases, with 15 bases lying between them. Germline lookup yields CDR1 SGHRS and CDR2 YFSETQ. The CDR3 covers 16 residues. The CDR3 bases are TGCGCCAGCAGCTTGGGGGGGACGAACGGCCCCTACGAGCAGTACTTC. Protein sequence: CASSLGGTNGPYEQYF.

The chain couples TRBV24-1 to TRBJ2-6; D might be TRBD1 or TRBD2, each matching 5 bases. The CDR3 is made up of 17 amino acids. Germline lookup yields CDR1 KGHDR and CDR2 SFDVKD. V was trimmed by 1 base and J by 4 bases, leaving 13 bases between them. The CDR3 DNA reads TGTGCCACCAGTGATTTAAGTCGGGGCCCGGGGGCCAACGTCCTGACTTTC. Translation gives CATSDLSRGPGANVLTF.

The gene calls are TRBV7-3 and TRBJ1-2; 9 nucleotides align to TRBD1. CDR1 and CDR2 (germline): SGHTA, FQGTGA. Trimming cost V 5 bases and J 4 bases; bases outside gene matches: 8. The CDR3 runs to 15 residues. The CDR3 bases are TGTGCCAGCAGCCCGACCGGGACAGGGTCCTATGGCTACACCTTC. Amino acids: CASSPTGTGSYGYTF. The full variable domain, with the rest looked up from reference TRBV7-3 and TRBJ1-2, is GAGVSQTPSNKVTEKGKYVELRCDPISGHTALYWYRQSLGQGPEFLIYFQGTGAADDSGLPNDRFFAVRPEGSVSTLKIQRTERGDSAVYLCASSPTGTGSYGYTFGSGTRLTVV.

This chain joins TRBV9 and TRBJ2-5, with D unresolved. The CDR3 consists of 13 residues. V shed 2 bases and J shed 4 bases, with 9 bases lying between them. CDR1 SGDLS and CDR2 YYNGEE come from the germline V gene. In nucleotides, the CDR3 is TGTGCCAGCAGCGTGGTAGCAGGAGAGACCCAGTACTTC. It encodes CASSVVAGETQYF.

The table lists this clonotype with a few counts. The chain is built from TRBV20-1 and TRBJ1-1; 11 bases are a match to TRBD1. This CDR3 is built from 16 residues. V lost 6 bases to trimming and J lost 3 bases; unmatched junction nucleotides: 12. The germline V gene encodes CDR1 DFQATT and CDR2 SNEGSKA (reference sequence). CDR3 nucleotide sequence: TGCAGTGCGCGAACCGGGACAGGGGGAAGGTACACTGAAGCTTTCTTT. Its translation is CSARTGTGGRYTEAFF.

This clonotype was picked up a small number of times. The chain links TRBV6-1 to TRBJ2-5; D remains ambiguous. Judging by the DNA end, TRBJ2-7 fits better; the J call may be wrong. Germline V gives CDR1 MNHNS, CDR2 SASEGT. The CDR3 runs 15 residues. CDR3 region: CASSEGVGTAYEQYF. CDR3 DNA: TGTGCCAGCAGTGAAGGCGTGGGCACAGCCTACGAGCAGTACTTC.